A single sample gave rise to the 18 T cell receptor beta chains below, sequenced in a study of early T cells in non-severe SARS-CoV-2 infection. TCRdb fed the 5' RACE reads into MiXCR, producing one record per CDR3 protein. This sample has approximately 100,000 distinct CDR3 sequences, with roughly 15% found just once. Sequenced sample: whole blood. These receptors came from an adult who was a healthcare worker with PCR-confirmed SARS-CoV-2 infection or an uninfected control (not recorded which).

This clonotype was detected only a few times. The rearrangement uses TRBV2 and TRBJ1-2; D is undetermined. CDR3 length: 11 residues. Germline V gives CDR1 SNHLY, CDR2 FYNNEI. The germline V and J ends were trimmed by 5 bases and 5 bases, with 6 bases remaining between them. The CDR3 sequence: CASSLVYGYTF. The CDR3 bases are TGTGCCAGCAGTTTAGTTTATGGCTACACCTTC.

This clonotype has ten or more counts. The genes are TRBV7-8 and TRBJ2-7, with a weak D call TRBD1 (6 bases). Germline CDR1 SGHVS, CDR2 FQNEAQ. This CDR3 contains 16 residues. V was clipped by 1 base and J by 2 bases, with 15 bases between them. The CDR3 spells CASSLVPQGITYEQYF. The CDR3 bases are TGTGCCAGCAGCTTAGTTCCTCAGGGGATAACCTACGAGCAGTACTTC. Full variable domain (rest looked up from reference TRBV7-8 and TRBJ2-7): GAGVSQSPRYKVAKRGQDVALRCDPISGHVSLFWYQQALGQGPEFLTYFQNEAQLDKSGLPSDRFFAERPEGSVSTLKIQRTQQEDSAVYLCASSLVPQGITYEQYFGPGTRLTVT.

This clonotype was counted between two and nine times. This rearrangement joins TRBV4-1 to TRBJ1-4; tentative D call: TRBD1 (5 bases). This CDR3 has 17 amino acids. Trimming shortened V by 3 bases and J by 0 bases, and 14 bases separated the two germline ends. In germline, CDR1 is MGHRA, CDR2 YSYEKL. CDR3 sequence: CASSHGTVKTTNEKLFF. The CDR3 nucleotides are TGCGCCAGCAGCCACGGGACGGTGAAAACAACTAATGAAAAACTGTTTTTT.

This clonotype was seen repeatedly, ten times or more. The chain links TRBV20-1 to TRBJ1-4; D is unresolved. Germline-derived CDR1 and CDR2 are DFQATT and SNEGSKA (reference sequence). V was shortened by 2 bases and J by 8 bases, with 3 bases between the two germline ends. This CDR3 is 10 amino acids long. The CDR3 reads CSARREKLFF. In DNA, the CDR3 is TGCAGTGCTAGAAGGGAAAAACTGTTTTTT.

This clonotype has only a few counts. V is TRBV6-5 and J is TRBJ1-5, with TRBD1 matching 10 bases. Germline V CDR1 and CDR2: MNHEY, SVGAGI. The CDR3 length is 15 residues. J gave up 3 bases and V 2 bases, and 1 base lay outside the gene matches. The DNA for the CDR3 is TGTGCCAGCAGTTACGGACAGGGGGTCAATCAGCCCCAGCATTTT. Amino acids: CASSYGQGVNQPQHF.

This clonotype was found many times. The rearrangement uses TRBV19 and TRBJ2-4; TRBD1 might be the D (6 bases). CDR3 size: 16 residues. V lost 6 bases, J lost 2 bases, and 17 bases lay in between. CDR1 is LNHDA, CDR2 SQIVND, per germline (reference sequence). For the CDR3, the DNA is TGTGCCAGTAGAGCGTGGGACACGGGGACCAAAAACATTCAGTACTTC. Its translation: CASRAWDTGTKNIQYF.

This clonotype has at least ten counts. J is TRBJ2-7 and V is TRBV12-3 or TRBV12-4; 10 bases fit TRBD2. The trim removed 2 bases at V and 5 bases at J, leaving 6 bases unmatched. The CDR3 has 15 amino acids. CDR3 amino acids: CASSLQAGGPHEQYF. CDR3 coding DNA: TGTGCCAGCAGTTTACAAGCGGGGGGGCCCCACGAGCAGTACTTC.

There are a few counts of this clonotype. The chain uses TRBV6-2 or TRBV6-3 and TRBJ1-1, with D hard to call. CDR1 MNHEY and CDR2 SVGEGT come from the germline V gene. Trimming took 4 bases from V and 10 from J, leaving 13 bases between them. CDR3 length equals 12 residues. The CDR3 reads CASSSPPRGAFF. As DNA, the CDR3 is TGTGCCAGCAGTTCACCCCCCCGTGGAGCTTTCTTT.

The chain uses TRBV9 and TRBJ2-1; 8 nucleotides align to TRBD2. V lost 4 bases to trimming and J lost 5 bases; unmatched junction nucleotides: 5. The CDR3 has 14 amino acids. Germline V gives CDR1 SGDLS, CDR2 YYNGEE. CDR3 loop: CASSFGGANNEQFF. The CDR3 coding sequence is TGTGCCAGCAGCTTCGGGGGGGCCAACAATGAGCAGTTCTTC. Based on the CDR3 plus reference TRBV9 and TRBJ2-1, the full variable domain is DSGVTQTPKHLITATGQRVTLRCSPRSGDLSVYWYQQSLDQGLQFLIQYYNGEERAKGNILERFSAQQFPDLHSELNLSSLELGDSALYFCASSFGGANNEQFFGPGTRLTVL.

The chain is built from TRBV7-9 and TRBJ2-1; the D gene could be TRBD1 or TRBD2 (5 bases each). V was trimmed by 8 bases and J by 2 bases, leaving 16 bases between them. CDR3 size: 15 residues. Per germline, CDR1 SEHNR and CDR2 FQNEAQ (reference sequence). Here the CDR3 DNA reads TGTGCCAGCCCTCCCGGGGCGATCACCTACAATGAGCAGTTCTTC. This sequence encodes CASPPGAITYNEQFF.

This sequence joins TRBV20-1 and TRBJ1-1; D is uncertain. The germline CDR1 and CDR2 sequences are DFQATT and SNEGSKA (reference sequence). V was clipped by 3 bases and J by 2 bases, with 4 bases between them. The CDR3 spans 11 residues. CDR3 sequence: CSASSNTEAFF. The CDR3 DNA follows: TGCAGTGCTAGTTCCAACACTGAAGCTTTCTTT.

This clonotype has just a few counts. The J gene is TRBJ2-5, the V gene TRBV11-2; 16 nucleotides align to TRBD2. The CDR3 contains 18 residues. V shed 5 bases and J 5 bases; nucleotides not matched to a gene: 11. In germline, CDR1 is SGHAT, CDR2 FQNNGV. DNA for the CDR3: TGTGCCAGCAGCCACCCGGGACTAGCGGGGGGGCCTTCGGAGACCCAGTACTTC. It encodes CASSHPGLAGGPSETQYF.

This clonotype was counted ten times or more. The J gene is TRBJ1-5, the V gene TRBV29-1; D is possibly TRBD1 (5 bases). Germline lookup yields CDR1 SQVTM and CDR2 ANQGSEA. The CDR3 is 12 amino acids. Between the trimmed V and J ends, which lost 7 bases and 7 bases, there was a span of 14 bases. The CDR3 DNA reads as TGCAGCGCCGCGACAGAAGGGCAGCCCCAGCATTTT. Translated: CSAATEGQPQHF.

This clonotype turned up a few times. The chain recombines TRBV7-2 with TRBJ1-2, with 8 bases identical to TRBD1. V trimming: 5 bases; J trimming: 5 bases; junction bases outside the gene matches: 13. CDR1 is SGHTA, CDR2 FQGNSA, per germline. The CDR3 runs to 16 residues. The DNA for the CDR3 is TGTGCCAGCAGCCCGCAGGACAGGGCTAGGGTTTATGGCTACACCTTC. Amino acids: CASSPQDRARVYGYTF.

This chain uses TRBV25-1 with TRBJ1-6, with D maybe TRBD1 (6 bases). CDR1 is MGHDK and CDR2 is SYGVNS in the germline V gene. The CDR3 runs 14 residues. V dropped 8 bases and J dropped 10 bases, with 18 bases sitting between them. Here the CDR3 DNA reads TGTGCCAGCGGTACAGGGCTGGGAGAATCACCCCTCCACTTT. This gives the protein CASGTGLGESPLHF. The variable domain in full, completed from reference TRBV25-1 and TRBJ1-6, reads EADIYQTPRYLVIGTGKKITLECSQTMGHDKMYWYQQDPGMELHLIHYSYGVNSTEKGDLSSESTVSRIRTEHFPLTLESARPSHTSQYLCASGTGLGESPLHFGNGTRLTVT.

This clonotype was seen at least ten times. V is TRBV11-2 and J is TRBJ2-7; D ambiguous. CDR1 is SGHAT and CDR2 is FQNNGV in the germline V gene. V was shortened by 2 bases and J by 5 bases, with 7 bases between the two germline ends. The CDR3 runs 12 residues. As DNA, the CDR3 is TGTGCCAGCAGCTTAATGTCCGACGAGCAGTACTTC. Its protein product is CASSLMSDEQYF.

The table lists this clonotype with a count of one. This chain uses TRBV29-1 with TRBJ2-7, with D unclear. Per germline, CDR1 SQVTM and CDR2 ANQGSEA. V lost 4 bases, J lost 2 bases, and 12 bases lay in between. This CDR3 is built from 13 residues. The CDR3 is CSVVTVIAYEQYF. CDR3 DNA: TGCAGCGTTGTTACGGTTATAGCCTACGAGCAGTACTTC.

This clonotype was counted a few times. V usage is TRBV4-3 and J usage is TRBJ2-1; no reliable D call. V dropped 2 bases and J dropped 9 bases, with 8 bases sitting between them. Germline V gene sequence: CDR1 LGHNA, CDR2 YSLEER. This CDR3 spans 12 amino acids. CDR3 loop: CASSQFGREQFF. The CDR3 DNA reads as TGCGCCAGCAGCCAATTCGGGCGTGAGCAGTTCTTC.